This TCR beta chain was recorded in a study of Graves' ophthalmopathy and Graves' hyperthyroidism. Study results and caveats: The majority of expanded thyroid clonotypes above 0.001 frequency also occurred in blood. A roughly 81% specificity and around 89% sensitivity were achieved by a 13-signature model that separated ophthalmopathy from stable hyperthyroidism.

There are 13 residues in the CDR3. The V gene's germline CDR1 is SEHNR and CDR2 FQNEAQ (reference sequence). V dropped 5 bases and J dropped 5; count of bases not matched to a gene: 5. Amplification of TCR beta CDR3 regions used RNA transcripts. HTBI primers primed a first-round RT-PCR, and a second-round multiplex PCR followed. MiXCR, applied by TCRdb to the multiplex PCR reads, yields one record per CDR3 protein. Among about 400,000 distinct CDR3 sequences listed, 15% were seen once. For this clonotype: Its target is unknown. Given a much more abundant clone one base away, this may be a read error.

The receptor was derived from a woman in her late teens or twenties with stable Graves' hyperthyroidism. Sequencing used peripheral blood. This chain uses TRBV7-9 with TRBJ2-5; 7 bases fit TRBD1. CDR3 sequence (DNA): TGTGCCAGCAGCCAGAGGGGGCGGGAGACCCAGTACTTC. It specifies CASSQRGRETQYF.